These 13 T cell receptor beta chains were sequenced from one sample in a study of T cells in Graves' hyperthyroidism and ophthalmopathy. TCR beta CDR3 sequences were amplified from RNA transcripts. The HTBI primer set served for first-round RT-PCR of the TCR CDR3. From the multiplex PCR reads, TCRdb called clonotypes with MiXCR, one entry per CDR3 protein. The data hold around 340,000 distinct CDR3 sequences, with 15% to 20% observed a single time. Sequencing used blood. These receptors all stem from a woman between 40 and 55 years old with Graves' ophthalmopathy.

J is TRBJ1-1 and V is TRBV6-2 or TRBV6-3; D unresolved. Trimming pared 2 bases from V and 1 base from J, leaving 8 bases between. The CDR3 covers 14 residues. Germline CDR1 MNHEY, CDR2 SVGEGT. The CDR3 DNA sequence: TGTGCCAGCAGTTACCCCCAGGAGAACACTGAAGCTTTCTTT. Translating gives CASSYPQENTEAFF.

This clonotype was counted many times. The chain has TRBV28 and TRBJ1-1; D is uncertain. V lost 3 bases, J lost 3 bases, and 8 bases lay in between. CDR1 is MDHEN and CDR2 is SYDVKM in the germline V gene. This CDR3 is built from 13 residues. The CDR3 region is CASSLRVYTEAFF. The CDR3 DNA reads as TGTGCCAGCAGTTTGAGGGTCTACACTGAAGCTTTCTTT.

This clonotype was counted ten times or more. The CDR3: CASSIIGLATGELFF. The CDR3, as DNA: TGTGCCAGTAGTATAATCGGTCTAGCGACCGGGGAGCTGTTTTTT. The chain joins TRBV19 to TRBJ2-2; a possible D gene is TRBD2 (6 bases). V was pared by 2 bases and J by 5 bases, with 12 bases between. The CDR3 has 15 amino acids. Germline V CDR1 and CDR2: LNHDA, SQIVND (reference sequence).

In this sample, this clonotype turned up many times. The J gene is TRBJ2-7, the V gene TRBV5-1; tentatively, D is TRBD2 (6 bases). CDR1 is SGHRS, CDR2 YFSETQ, per germline. V lost 0 bases to trimming and J lost 3 bases, with 10 bases between them. The CDR3 length is 14 residues. The CDR3 reads CASSLVEGFYEQYF. As DNA, the CDR3 is TGCGCCAGCAGCTTGGTGGAGGGATTCTACGAGCAGTACTTC.

In its sample, this clonotype was seen many times. The junction differs from germline at one of its ends, possibly a read error. The chain carries TRBV7-7 and TRBJ2-5; TRBD1 matches 7 bases. Germline V gene lookup returns CDR1 SSHAT and CDR2 FNYEAQ (reference sequence). This CDR3 has 15 residues. The CDR3 DNA reads as TGTGCTAGCAGCTTGCGCGCAGGGGGCCAAGAGACCCAGTACTTC. It encodes CASSLRAGGQETQYF. Variable domain in full (rest from reference TRBV7-7 and TRBJ2-5): GAGVSQSPRYKVTKRGQDVTLRCDPISSHATLYWYQQALGQGPEFLTYFNYEAQPDKSGLPSDRFSAERPEGSISTLTIQRTEQRDSAMYRCASSLRAGGQETQYFGPGTRLLVL.

Ten or more counts support this clonotype. The CDR3 loop is CASTRRVSGANVLTF. CDR3 coding DNA: TGTGCCAGCACCCGTCGGGTCTCTGGGGCCAACGTCCTGACTTTC. The chain combines TRBV5-6 with TRBJ2-6; D remains unclear. The CDR3 totals 15 residues. V dropped 6 bases and J dropped 0 bases, with 10 bases sitting between them. Germline V gene lookup returns CDR1 SGHDT and CDR2 YYEEEE.

This clonotype was detected ten times or more. The chain links TRBV29-1 to TRBJ2-4, with D tentatively TRBD1 (6 bases). V lost 5 bases and J lost 0, with 14 bases in between. CDR1 and CDR2 (germline): SQVTM, ANQGSEA. This CDR3 spans 15 amino acids. The CDR3 reads CSVLQGTLAKNIQYF. CDR3 sequence (DNA): TGCAGCGTTTTACAGGGAACTCTAGCCAAAAACATTCAGTACTTC.

Ten or more counts support this clonotype. The CDR3 coding sequence is TGTGCCAGCAGTTTAGGACAGTCTGGAACAGATACGCAGTATTTT. This gives the protein CASSLGQSGTDTQYF. The genes are TRBV12-3 or TRBV12-4 and TRBJ2-3; possibly TRBD1 for D (5 bases). This CDR3 comprises 15 residues. Trimming removed 1 base at V and 3 bases at J, with 11 bases between.

Ten or more counts support this clonotype. The genes are TRBV11-2 and TRBJ2-7; 7 nucleotides match TRBD2. Germline values: CDR1 SGHAT, CDR2 FQNNGV. CDR3 length: 14 residues. The V gene end was trimmed by 2 bases and the J gene end by 5 bases; junction bases not matched to a gene: 6. DNA for the CDR3: TGTGCCAGCAGCTTATCTAGCGGACCCAACGAGCAGTACTTC. Its protein product is CASSLSSGPNEQYF. The whole variable domain, remainder taken from reference TRBV11-2 and TRBJ2-7, is EAGVAQSPRYKIIEKRQSVAFWCNPISGHATLYWYQQILGQGPKLLIQFQNNGVVDDSQLPKDRFSAERLKGVDSTLKIQPAKLEDSAVYLCASSLSSGPNEQYFGPGTRLTVT.

In its sample, this clonotype was seen many times. This sequence joins TRBV28 and TRBJ1-1; D unclear. Germline loops: CDR1 MDHEN, CDR2 SYDVKM. This CDR3 region has 11 residues. V shed 8 bases and J shed 4 bases, with 8 bases lying between them. Here the CDR3 DNA reads TGTGCCAGCGCTTGGACCACTGAAGCTTTCTTT. As protein: CASAWTTEAFF.

This clonotype was detected many times. V and J are TRBV27 and TRBJ2-1, with D possibly matching TRBD2 (5 bases). Trimming removed 2 bases from V and 5 bases from J, with 16 bases in between. Germline CDR1 and CDR2: MNHEY and SMNVEV (reference sequence). The CDR3 consists of 16 residues. CDR3 coding DNA: TGTGCCAGCAGTTTAGGGAGACTAAATTCTCACAATGAGCAGTTCTTC. Translation gives CASSLGRLNSHNEQFF.

This clonotype has a count of ten or more. V gene TRBV20-1 combines with J gene TRBJ2-5; unclear D gene. The CDR3 is 11 residues long. Trimming shortened V by 2 bases and J by 4 bases, and 5 bases separated the two germline ends. Germline V lookup: CDR1 DFQATT, CDR2 SNEGSKA (reference sequence). The CDR3 coding sequence is TGCAGTGCTAGACCCCTAGAGACCCAGTACTTC. Its protein is CSARPLETQYF.

This clonotype was counted at least ten times. At one of its ends the junction is not consistent with the germline gene, which may arise from a read error. The rearrangement uses TRBV19 and TRBJ2-7; 10 positions agree with TRBD1. This CDR3 has 14 residues. CDR1 LNHDA and CDR2 SQIVND come from the germline V gene (reference sequence). The CDR3 protein is CASRIGTGVHEQYF. Here the CDR3 DNA reads TGTGCCAGTAGGATAGGGACAGGGGTACACGAGCAGTACTTC.